This entry lists 25 T cell receptor beta chains sequenced from one sample in a study of T-cell reconstitution after alpha-beta-depleted transplantation in children. Researchers prepared the TCRbeta library using unique molecular identifiers, the study reports. TCRdb re-called the PCR reads through MiXCR, storing one row per CDR3 protein. The data hold roughly 300,000 distinct CDR3 sequences, with roughly 12% observed a single time. The sequencing here drew on peripheral blood, taken 180 days after TCRalphabeta/CD19-depleted stem cell transplant. These receptors were collected from a male patient between 2 and 15 years old who had a stem cell transplant for chronic granulomatous disease, so the T cells may come from the graft donor.

At least ten counts were recorded for this clonotype. The J gene is TRBJ1-2, the V gene TRBV29-1, with TRBD1 matching 7 bases. CDR3 length: 13 amino acids. Germline assignment: CDR1 SQVTM and CDR2 ANQGSEA. J lost 7 bases, V lost 2 bases, and 7 bases had no gene match. The CDR3 region has the DNA TGCAGCGTTGAAAGGGCCAGGGGGACTGGCTACACCTTC. Protein sequence: CSVERARGTGYTF.

About this clonotype itself: This clone may be a read error of a much larger clone one base away. V gene TRBV7-6 combines with J gene TRBJ2-7; maybe TRBD2 (5 bases). Germline V CDR1 and CDR2: SGHVS, FNYEAQ. The length of the CDR3 is 14 residues. In DNA form, the CDR3 reads TGTGCCAGCAGCTTAATTGAGGGTCCCTACAAGCAGTACTTC. Amino acids: CASSLIEGPYKQYF.

This clonotype was found many times. The V call is TRBV5-6, the J call TRBJ1-2; the D gene is possibly TRBD1 (6 bases). This CDR3 has 12 residues. CDR1 and CDR2 from the germline V gene are SGHDT and YYEEEE. The ends were cut back, 6 bases at V and 5 bases at J, with 11 bases in the middle. CDR3 nucleotide sequence: TGTGCCAGCACCTTAACAGGGTATGGCTACACCTTC. Translation gives CASTLTGYGYTF.

This clonotype showed up many times. V and J are TRBV20-1 and TRBJ2-5; 10 bases line up with TRBD2. The germline V gene has CDR1 DFQATT and CDR2 SNEGSKA (reference sequence). Trimming cost V 3 bases and J 4 bases; bases outside gene matches: 5. The CDR3 is 14 amino acids. The CDR3 is CSARPSGRGETQYF. CDR3 sequence (DNA): TGCAGTGCTAGGCCTAGCGGGAGAGGAGAGACCCAGTACTTC.

This clonotype was seen repeatedly, ten times or more. The chain uses TRBV5-1 and TRBJ2-5; D is unresolved. CDR3 size: 16 residues. The germline CDR1 and CDR2 sequences are SGHRS and YFSETQ. V was pared by 0 bases and J by 1 base, with 13 bases between. The CDR3 loop reads CASSLAQPSTQETQYF. In nucleotides, the CDR3 is TGCGCCAGCAGCTTGGCGCAACCATCGACCCAAGAGACCCAGTACTTC.

The chain combines TRBV30 with TRBJ1-4; D is possibly TRBD1 (6 bases). The CDR3 sequence is 15 residues long. Between the trimmed V and J ends, which lost 1 base and 4 bases, there was a span of 13 bases. Germline assignment: CDR1 GTSNPN and CDR2 SVGIG (reference sequence). The CDR3 is CAWSDPDSHNEKLFF. The CDR3 nucleotides read TGTGCCTGGAGTGACCCGGACAGCCATAATGAAAAACTGTTTTTT.

This clonotype was picked up a small number of times. V usage is TRBV30 and J usage is TRBJ2-7; 9 bases are a match to TRBD1. The CDR3 covers 14 residues. Germline V lookup: CDR1 GTSNPN, CDR2 SVGIG (reference sequence). Losses at the gene ends were 3 bases for V and 4 bases for J; bases not matched to a gene: 7. The CDR3 sequence is CAWSSGTGSYEQYF. The CDR3, as DNA: TGTGCCTGGAGCTCCGGGACAGGGTCGTACGAGCAGTACTTC.

This clonotype has ten or more counts. The V gene is TRBV11-2, the J gene TRBJ2-7; D unclear. Trimming cost V 5 bases and J 2 bases, with 19 bases left between them. This CDR3 has 16 residues. Germline V CDR1 and CDR2: SGHAT, FQNNGV. DNA for the CDR3: TGTGCCAGCAGCCACTTGGCTGGGAAGGTCCCCTACGAGCAGTACTTC. Amino acid sequence: CASSHLAGKVPYEQYF.

This clonotype has a count of ten or more. V and J are TRBV28 and TRBJ2-7, with TRBD2 matching over 9 bases. CDR1 MDHEN and CDR2 SYDVKM come from the germline V gene. V lost 7 bases to trimming and J lost 2 bases; unmatched junction nucleotides: 9. This CDR3 has 15 amino acids. CDR3 in DNA: TGTGCCAGCACCCCATCGGGACTAGCTGCCTACGAGCAGTACTTC. This codes for CASTPSGLAAYEQYF.

This clonotype was seen many times. The chain is built from TRBV29-1 and TRBJ2-5; D not certain. This CDR3 is 14 amino acids long. Germline V CDR1 and CDR2: SQVTM, ANQGSEA. V shed 5 bases and J shed 1 base, with 14 bases lying between them. The chain's CDR3 is CSVSFGRSQETQYF. The CDR3 nucleotides read TGCAGCGTTTCATTCGGACGGTCCCAAGAGACCCAGTACTTC.

Many counts were recorded for this clonotype. V gene TRBV4-3 combines with J gene TRBJ2-2; perhaps TRBD1 as D (5 bases). The CDR3 totals 14 residues. V gave up 1 base and J gave up 4 bases, with 7 bases separating them. The germline V gene has CDR1 LGHNA and CDR2 YSLEER. The DNA for the CDR3 is TGCGCCAGCAGCCAAGGGGGCGGCACCGGGGAGCTGTTTTTT. Translating it yields CASSQGGGTGELFF.

Many counts were recorded for this clonotype. CDR3 amino acids: CASSILRDKAPGANSPLHF. The CDR3 DNA follows: TGTGCCAGCAGCATCTTGAGGGACAAAGCCCCCGGTGCTAATTCACCCCTCCACTTT. This sequence joins TRBV11-2 and TRBJ1-6; D perhaps matches TRBD1 (6 bases). The ends were cut back, 5 bases at V and 6 bases at J, with 26 bases in the middle. This CDR3 comprises 19 residues. Germline V gives CDR1 SGHAT, CDR2 FQNNGV.

At least ten counts were recorded for this clonotype. The chain is built from TRBV12-3 or TRBV12-4 and TRBJ2-2; weak D call: TRBD1 (6 bases). This CDR3 spans 16 amino acids. Trimming took 9 bases from V and 0 from J, leaving 17 bases between them. CDR3 DNA: TGTGCCAGTCAAAAAACCGGGACAACGAACACCGGGGAGCTGTTTTTT. This sequence encodes CASQKTGTTNTGELFF.

V usage is TRBV27 and J usage is TRBJ2-2; TRBD2 agrees at 13 bases. This CDR3 is 17 amino acids long. Germline V gene lookup returns CDR1 MNHEY and CDR2 SMNVEV (reference sequence). V trimming: 6 bases; J trimming: 0 bases; junction bases outside the gene matches: 4. CDR3 in amino acids: CASRGLAGVANTGELFF. The DNA of the CDR3 is TGTGCCAGCAGAGGACTAGCGGGGGTCGCGAACACCGGGGAGCTGTTTTTT.

This clonotype occurred many times. V is TRBV12-3 or TRBV12-4 and J is TRBJ2-6; D is uncertain. The CDR3 has 15 amino acids. The V end lost 3 bases, the J end lost 0 bases, and 6 bases lay between the germline ends. For the CDR3, the DNA is TGTGCCAGCAGTTTTCCCCCCTCTGGGGCCAACGTCCTGACTTTC. Residues: CASSFPPSGANVLTF.

Worth noting for this clonotype: Given a much more abundant clone one base away, this may be a read error. The CDR3 region is CASSLRVQETQSF. DNA of the CDR3: TGCGCCAGCAGCTTAAGGGTTCAAGAGACCCAGTCCTTC. The V gene is TRBV5-1, the J gene TRBJ2-5; D gene uncertain. CDR1 SGHRS and CDR2 YFSETQ come from the germline V gene. The CDR3 sequence is 13 residues long.

This clonotype appeared many times. This chain links TRBV15 with TRBJ2-7, with D perhaps TRBD2 (6 bases). The CDR3 consists of 16 residues. Germline CDR1 and CDR2: LNHNV and YYDKDF (reference sequence). Trimming took off 0 bases at V and 6 bases at J, with 18 bases between the two ends. CDR3 coding DNA: TGTGCCACCAGCAGAGAAGGAGGGCTACTCGGGGGCGAGCAGTACTTC. It encodes CATSREGGLLGGEQYF.

This clonotype appeared many times. The chain links TRBV29-1 to TRBJ2-3; D gene unclear. V shed 3 bases and J shed 2 bases, with 12 bases lying between them. Per germline, CDR1 SQVTM and CDR2 ANQGSEA. The CDR3 covers 14 residues. DNA for the CDR3: TGCAGCGTTGAGGGCCCTACCAACACAGATACGCAGTATTTT. Amino acid sequence: CSVEGPTNTDTQYF.

A word on this clonotype: This could be a read error, since a much larger clone is one nucleotide away. This chain uses TRBV11-1 with TRBJ2-7; 14 bases agree with TRBD2. The CDR3 is made up of 14 amino acids. In germline, CDR1 is SGHAT, CDR2 FQDESV (reference sequence). CDR3 protein: CANSWTSGRYEQYF. CDR3 coding DNA: TGTGCCAACAGCTGGACTAGCGGGAGGTACGAGCAGTACTTC.

This clonotype was detected ten times or more. This sequence joins TRBV12-3 or TRBV12-4 and TRBJ2-2, with no clear D. The CDR3 has 16 residues. The germline V and J ends were trimmed by 1 base and 2 bases, with 11 bases remaining between them. The CDR3 sequence is CASSLGVGINTGELFF. Written as DNA, the CDR3 is TGTGCCAGCAGTTTAGGGGTGGGGATCAACACCGGGGAGCTGTTTTTT.

In its sample, this clonotype was seen many times. The chain employs TRBV7-9 and TRBJ2-7, with D unresolved. V dropped 1 base and J dropped 1 base, with 8 bases sitting between them. Germline assignment: CDR1 SEHNR and CDR2 FQNEAQ (reference sequence). The CDR3 is 14 amino acids. CDR3 protein: CASSLGSRSYEQYF. The CDR3 region has the DNA TGTGCCAGCAGCTTAGGGTCCAGGTCCTACGAGCAGTACTTC. Supplemented by reference TRBV7-9 and TRBJ2-7, the full variable domain reads DTGVSQNPRHKITKRGQNVTFRCDPISEHNRLYWYRQTLGQGPEFLTYFQNEAQLEKSRLLSDRFSAERPKGSFSTLEIQRTEQGDSAMYLCASSLGSRSYEQYFGPGTRLTVT.

The sample holds a few counts of this clonotype. The rearrangement uses TRBV18 and TRBJ2-5; no definite D call. Germline CDR1 is KGHSH and CDR2 is LQKENI. The CDR3 covers 13 residues. Trimming stripped 4 bases from V and 4 bases from J, with 10 bases between. The CDR3 loop is CASSRRLSETQYF. CDR3 sequence (DNA): TGTGCCAGCTCACGAAGGCTCTCAGAGACCCAGTACTTC.

This clonotype was seen ten or more times. The chain recombines TRBV29-1 with TRBJ2-5; D perhaps matches TRBD1 (5 bases). This CDR3 contains 14 residues. Deletions cut 7 bases from V and 5 bases from J, with 20 bases between. The germline V gene encodes CDR1 SQVTM and CDR2 ANQGSEA. CDR3 coding DNA: TGCAGCGCAAGGGGTAGGCTAGTTGGGGAGACCCAGTACTTC. Translated, it gives CSARGRLVGETQYF. The variable domain in full, with the rest retrieved from reference TRBV29-1 and TRBJ2-5, is SAVISQKPSRDICQRGTSLTIQCQVDSQVTMMFWYRQQPGQSLTLIATANQGSEATYESGFVIDKFPISRPNLTFSTLTVSNMSPEDSSIYLCSARGRLVGETQYFGPGTRLLVL.

For this clonotype: A read error may be the cause here, since a much bigger clone is one base away. The CDR3 loop reads CSAKRQGANEAFF. CDR3 DNA: TGCAGTGCTAAGAGACAGGGGGCGAATGAAGCTTTCTTT. The rearrangement joins TRBV20-1 to TRBJ1-1; 10 nucleotides match TRBD1. The germline gives CDR1 DFQATT, CDR2 SNEGSKA (reference sequence). V lost 4 bases and J lost 7; bases outside the gene matches: 6. This CDR3 region has 13 residues.

This clonotype was seen ten or more times. V gene TRBV20-1 combines with J gene TRBJ2-3, with D perhaps matching TRBD1 (5 bases). Trimming cost V 0 bases and J 2 bases, with 12 bases left between them. Germline lookup yields CDR1 DFQATT and CDR2 SNEGSKA (reference sequence). This CDR3 contains 15 residues. The CDR3 loop is CSARDWGRNTDTQYF. The CDR3 bases are TGCAGTGCTAGAGATTGGGGCAGAAACACAGATACGCAGTATTTT.